The T cell receptor (beta chain) described here comes from a study of blood T cell repertoires in COVID-19. Whole-study context: From T cells, B-cell-depleted T cells, or PBMCs came the material, which was cDNA or gDNA.

Germline V lookup: CDR1 MNHNY, CDR2 SVGAGI (reference sequence). The CDR3 has 15 amino acids. V was pared by 7 bases and J by 7 bases, with 11 bases of the junction left unmatched. Clones were sequenced by immunoSEQ multiplex PCR, and TCRdb holds only the in-frame ones, with some missing. The table includes just over 60,000 clones, around 80% detected once. The specimen was peripheral blood. The receptor's source is a man aged 55-75 years with acute or convalescent COVID-19. The chain recombines TRBV6-6 with TRBJ1-5, with 9 bases lining up with TRBD1. CDR3 sequence: CASTTGTGRGQPQHF. The CDR3 nucleotides are TGTGCCAGCACGACTGGGACAGGGCGGGGGCAGCCCCAGCATTTT.